The TCR beta chain under discussion was sequenced for a study of type 1 and type 2 diabetes patients. Turning to the study itself: A total of approximately 20,000,000 paired-end reads came from the whole study.

Other autoimmune diseases and infections within the past four weeks excluded donors. Amplification started from genomic DNA. A primer set of 30 forward and 13 reverse primers amplified the CDR3. TCRdb re-called the multiplex PCR reads with MiXCR, one entry per CDR3 protein. The table includes about 290,000 distinct CDR3 sequences, 45% to 60% detected once. This receptor was obtained from a man in his late teens or twenties with type 2 diabetes. Source material: peripheral blood mononuclear cells (PBMCs).

The CDR3 DNA follows: TGCGCCAGCAGTGAGTCACATTTCCATACCTACAATGAGCAGTTCTTC. Its protein product is CASSESHFHTYNEQFF. V is TRBV10-1 and J is TRBJ2-1; D unresolved. Per the germline V gene, CDR1 is WNHNN and CDR2 is SYGVQD (reference sequence). Trimming took 0 bases from V and 2 from J, leaving 11 bases between them. The CDR3 runs to 16 residues.